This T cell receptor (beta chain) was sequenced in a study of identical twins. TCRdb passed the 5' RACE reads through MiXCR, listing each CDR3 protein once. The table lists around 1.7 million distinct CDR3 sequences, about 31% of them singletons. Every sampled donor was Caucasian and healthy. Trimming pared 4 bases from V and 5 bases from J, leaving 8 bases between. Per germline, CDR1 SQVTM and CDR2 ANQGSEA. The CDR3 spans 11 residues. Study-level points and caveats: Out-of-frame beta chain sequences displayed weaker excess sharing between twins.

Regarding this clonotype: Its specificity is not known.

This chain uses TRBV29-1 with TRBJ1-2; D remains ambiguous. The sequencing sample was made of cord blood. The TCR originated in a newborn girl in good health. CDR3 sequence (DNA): TGCAGCGTTGGGGAGGTTTATGGCTACACCTTC. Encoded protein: CSVGEVYGYTF. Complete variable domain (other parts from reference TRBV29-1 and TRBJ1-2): SAVISQKPSRDICQRGTSLTIQCQVDSQVTMMFWYRQQPGQSLTLIATANQGSEATYESGFVIDKFPISRPNLTFSTLTVSNMSPEDSSIYLCSVGEVYGYTFGSGTRLTVV.